This is a list of T cell receptor beta chains from one sample in a study of shared clonotypes between healthy human individuals. TCRdb keeps only in-frame clones here, not all; method: immunoSEQ multiplex PCR. The sample has around 700,000 clones; roughly 94% are singletons. Sequenced input: naive CD8+ T cells sorted from blood. These receptor sequences come from a man younger than 40 in good health. Both conserved end residues are part of each CDR3. D genes are given only for firm matches. Rows give clone size only sometimes, using once, few, many, or a class for an expanded clone.

>.|TRBJ2-3|TRBV7-6|.
CASSLTGTDTQYF
TGTGCCAGCAGCTTAACAGGGACAGATACGCAGTATTTT
>.|TRBJ1-2|TRBV7-2|TRBD1
CASSLTGGREANYGYTF
TGTGCCAGCAGTTTGACAGGGGGCAGGGAGGCTAACTATGGCTACACCTTC
>.|TRBJ2-3|TRBV27|TRBD1
CASSPTGGTDTQYF
TGTGCCAGCAGTCCCACAGGGGGCACAGATACGCAGTATTTT
>once|TRBJ2-7|TRBV2|TRBD1
CASIQLGTGEQYF
TGTGCCAGCATACAATTGGGGACAGGGGAGCAGTACTTC
>.|TRBJ1-5|TRBV5-5|.
CASSLGEIVSNQPQHF
TGTGCCAGCAGCTTGGGGGAGATTGTTAGCAATCAGCCCCAGCATTTT
>.|TRBJ2-2|TRBV19|.
CASNLGVGTGELFF
TGTGCCAGTAATCTCGGGGTGGGGACCGGGGAGCTGTTTTTT
>.|TRBJ1-2|TRBV4-3|TRBD1
CASSQSQGNNYGYTF
TGCGCCAGCAGCCAGTCACAGGGGAACAACTATGGCTACACCTTC
>.|TRBJ2-1|TRBV4-1|TRBD1
CASSQRQGDEQFF
TGCGCCAGCAGCCAACGACAGGGCGATGAGCAGTTCTTC
>.|TRBJ1-1|TRBV14|.
CASSIRDTYTEAFF
TGTGCCAGCAGCATCCGGGACACCTACACTGAAGCTTTCTTT
>once|TRBJ2-5|TRBV19|TRBD2
CASSIKGAGTSGGLGETQYF
TGTGCCAGTAGTATAAAGGGCGCCGGGACTAGCGGGGGACTCGGGGAGACCCAGTACTTC
>.|TRBJ2-5|TRBV5-5|.
CASSLGDRRETQYF
TGTGCCAGCAGCTTGGGAGACCGGCGGGAGACCCAGTACTTC
>.|TRBJ2-7|TRBV4-1|.
CASSRALASYEQYF
TGCGCCAGCAGCCGAGCCTTAGCCTCCTACGAGCAGTACTTC
>once|TRBJ2-7|TRBV27|.
CASSLGAEQYF
TGTGCCAGCAGTTTGGGCGCCGAGCAGTACTTC
>.|TRBJ1-2|TRBV5-4|.
CASSHYYGYTF
TGTGCCAGCAGCCATTACTATGGCTACACCTTC
>.|TRBJ1-5|TRBV2|.
CASSEVGVWQPQHF
TGTGCCAGCAGTGAAGTTGGGGTTTGGCAGCCCCAGCATTTT
>.|TRBJ2-2|TRBV28|TRBD2
CASIQPGGEGTGELFF
TGTGCCAGCATCCAGCCGGGAGGGGAGGGGACCGGGGAGCTGTTTTTT
>.|TRBJ2-1|TRBV1|.
CTSSQDLQRESYNEQFF
TGCACCAGCAGCCAAGATCTCCAGCGGGAATCCTACAATGAGCAGTTCTTC
>once|TRBJ2-1|TRBV7-9|TRBD1
CASSLPNDRVNEQFF
TGTGCCAGCAGCTTACCTAATGACAGGGTTAATGAGCAGTTCTTC
>.|TRBJ1-4|TRBV7-9|.
CASSLEGGRSNEKLFF
TGTGCCAGCAGCTTAGAGGGGGGACGATCTAATGAAAAACTGTTTTTT
>.|TRBJ2-1|TRBV4-1|.
CASSQDFHNEQFF
TGCGCCAGCAGCCAAGATTTCCACAATGAGCAGTTCTTC
>.|TRBJ2-7|TRBV29-1|TRBD1
CSVGGTGGVSEQYF
TGCAGCGTTGGGGGGACAGGGGGAGTGAGTGAGCAGTACTTC
>.|TRBJ2-7|TRBV7-9|.
CASSRPAGEQYF
TGTGCCAGCAGCCGGCCAGCCGGCGAGCAGTACTTC
>.|TRBJ2-4|TRBV10-3|.
CAISALGQTGGDIQYF
TGTGCCATCAGTGCTCTCGGACAGACGGGTGGAGACATTCAGTACTTC
>.|TRBJ1-4|TRBV27|TRBD1
CASSLGTAHNEKLFF
TGTGCCAGCAGTTTAGGGACAGCACATAATGAAAAACTGTTTTTT
>.|TRBJ2-1|TRBV7-6|TRBD2
CASSLGLAGDYEQFF
TGTGCCAGCAGCTTGGGACTAGCGGGAGACTATGAGCAGTTCTTC
>.|TRBJ2-3|TRBV29-1|.
CSARRLGRTDTQYF
TGCAGCGCCCGCCGACTAGGACGCACAGATACGCAGTATTTT
>few|TRBJ1-2|TRBV6-5|.
CASSYRGQGGYYGYTF
TGTGCCAGCAGTTACCGGGGGCAGGGAGGATACTATGGCTACACCTTC